This T cell receptor (beta chain) was sequenced in a study of T-cell memory formation after mild COVID-19. This CDR3 has 16 residues. V dropped 1 base and J dropped 2 bases, with 11 bases sitting between them. CDR1 SGHVS and CDR2 FQNEAQ come from the germline V gene. A note on this clonotype: Its specificity is unknown.

Study-level findings and limits: There were some responding clones in pre-infection memory, which suggested that cross-reactive memory had joined. From day 15 to 85, contracting clones were balanced between CD4 and CD8, whereas later expanders leaned toward CD4+.

Using its own MiXCR run on the 5' RACE reads, TCRdb lists one record per CDR3 protein. This table holds roughly 620,000 distinct CDR3 sequences, about 20% found once. The rearrangement uses TRBV7-8 and TRBJ2-2; D is uncertain. The source material was PBMCs or a T cell subset sorted from them (not recorded which). The receptor comes from an adult woman who had mild COVID-19 (a few samples of this study predate the infection). Cell type and time point are not known. The CDR3 region is CASSLVQNLNTGELFF. DNA of the CDR3: TGTGCCAGCAGCTTAGTTCAGAACCTTAACACCGGGGAGCTGTTTTTT.